This T cell receptor (beta chain) was profiled in a study of response to subunit inactivated influenza vaccine. Study observations and caveats: Authors suggested seasonal influenza vaccinations each recruit few new T cells.

TCRdb called the RT-PCR reads again in MiXCR, with one record for every CDR3 protein. The sample carries roughly 780,000 distinct CDR3 sequences, about a fifth recorded once. This clonotype was observed at least ten times. Antigen: not known. The TCR sequence derives from a man in his fifties who received an inactivated influenza vaccine. The sequences come from PBMCs from blood, collected around 5 days after vaccination.

Written as DNA, the CDR3 is TGCGCCAGCAGGAACTTTGGGGGACAGGGTTCCTACGAGCAGTACTTC. Translated, it gives CASRNFGGQGSYEQYF. This sequence joins TRBV5-1 and TRBJ2-7; 9 bases match TRBD1. This CDR3 contains 16 residues. The trim removed 5 bases at V and 1 base at J, leaving 10 bases unmatched. Germline CDR1 SGHRS, CDR2 YFSETQ.